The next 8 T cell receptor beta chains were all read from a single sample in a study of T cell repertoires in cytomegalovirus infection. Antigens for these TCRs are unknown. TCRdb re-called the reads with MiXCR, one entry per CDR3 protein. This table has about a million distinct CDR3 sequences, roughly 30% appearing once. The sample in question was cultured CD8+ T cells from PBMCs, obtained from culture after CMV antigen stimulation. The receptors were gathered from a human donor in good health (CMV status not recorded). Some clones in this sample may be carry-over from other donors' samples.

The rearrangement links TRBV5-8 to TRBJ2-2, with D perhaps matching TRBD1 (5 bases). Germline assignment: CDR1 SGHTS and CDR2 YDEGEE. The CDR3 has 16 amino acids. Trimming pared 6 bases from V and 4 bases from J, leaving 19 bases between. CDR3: CASTPSGARPTGELFF. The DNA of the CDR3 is TGTGCCAGCACCCCTTCTGGGGCCCGACCCACCGGGGAGCTGTTTTTT.

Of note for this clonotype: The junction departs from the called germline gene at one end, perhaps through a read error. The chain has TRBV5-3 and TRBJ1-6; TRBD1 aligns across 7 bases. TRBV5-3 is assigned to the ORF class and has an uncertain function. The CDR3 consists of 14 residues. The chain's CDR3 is CASSLDRFGSPLHF. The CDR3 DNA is TGTGCCAGCAGCTTGGACAGGTTTGGTTCACCCCTCCACTTT.

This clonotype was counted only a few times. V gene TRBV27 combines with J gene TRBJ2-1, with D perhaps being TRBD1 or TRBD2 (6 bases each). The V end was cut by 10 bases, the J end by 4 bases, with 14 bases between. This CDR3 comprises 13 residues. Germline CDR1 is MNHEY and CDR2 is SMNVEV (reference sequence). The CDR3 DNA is TGTGCCATCGGGGGCGAGGTTTACAATGAGCAGTTCTTC. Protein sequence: CAIGGEVYNEQFF.

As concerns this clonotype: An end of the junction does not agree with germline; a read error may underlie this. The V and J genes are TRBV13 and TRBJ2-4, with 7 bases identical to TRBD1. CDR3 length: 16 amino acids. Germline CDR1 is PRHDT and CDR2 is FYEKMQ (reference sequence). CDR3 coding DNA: TGTGCCAGCAGCCCAGAGGGGGCCAGGGGCAAAAACATACAGTACTTC. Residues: CASSPEGARGKNIQYF.

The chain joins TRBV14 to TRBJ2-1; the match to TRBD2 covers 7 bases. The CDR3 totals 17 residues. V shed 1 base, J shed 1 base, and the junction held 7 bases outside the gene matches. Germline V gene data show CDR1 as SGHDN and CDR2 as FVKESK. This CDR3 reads CASSQVLRGGSYNEQFF. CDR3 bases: TGTGCCAGCAGCCAAGTCCTACGCGGGGGATCCTACAATGAGCAGTTCTTC.

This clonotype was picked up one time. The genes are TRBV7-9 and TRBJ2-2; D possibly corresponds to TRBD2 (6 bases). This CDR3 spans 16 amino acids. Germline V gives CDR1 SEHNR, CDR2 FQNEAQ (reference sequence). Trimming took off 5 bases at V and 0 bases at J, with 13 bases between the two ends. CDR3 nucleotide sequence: TGTGCCAGCAGCCCTCTAGCGTCGGCGAACACCGGGGAGCTGTTTTTT. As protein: CASSPLASANTGELFF.

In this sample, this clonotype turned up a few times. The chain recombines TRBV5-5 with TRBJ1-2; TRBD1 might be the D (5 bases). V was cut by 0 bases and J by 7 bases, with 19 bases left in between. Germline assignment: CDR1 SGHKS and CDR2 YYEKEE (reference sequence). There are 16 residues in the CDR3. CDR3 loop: CASSLGVGGGIGGYTF. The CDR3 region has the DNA TGTGCCAGCAGCTTGGGAGTGGGGGGGGGAATTGGTGGCTACACCTTC.

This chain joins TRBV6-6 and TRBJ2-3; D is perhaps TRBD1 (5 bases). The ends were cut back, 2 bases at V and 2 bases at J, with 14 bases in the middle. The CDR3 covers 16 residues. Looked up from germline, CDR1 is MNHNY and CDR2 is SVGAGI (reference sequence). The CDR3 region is CASSYLRQIPTDTQYF. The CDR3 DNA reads TGTGCCAGCAGTTACCTCCGACAGATACCCACAGATACGCAGTATTTT.